The 8 T cell receptor beta chains below were found in one sample sequenced in a study of vaccination and CD4 T cells after COVID-19. Treatment in this sample: roughly ten-day PBMC culture with coronavirus spike peptide pools or control peptides (ViraFEST assay). Cultured CD4+ T cell DNA was sequenced using the Oncomine TCR Beta short-read assay. TCRdb re-called the PCR reads through MiXCR, storing one row per CDR3 protein. Seen here are around 8,300 distinct CDR3 sequences, about 61% observed once, and the top ten hold about a sixth. Their target antigens are unknown. The sequencing here drew on cultured CD4+ T cells from blood, taken after SARS-CoV-2 vaccination. These receptors came from a human donor with COVID-19.

V usage is TRBV4-1 and J usage is TRBJ1-3, with no clear D. This CDR3 is 18 amino acids long. V was cut by 1 base and J by 2 bases, with 18 bases left in between. CDR1 is MGHRA and CDR2 is YSYEKL in the germline V gene. The CDR3 reads CASSQVDMGMLAGNTIYF. The CDR3 DNA reads TGCGCCAGCAGCCAAGTGGATATGGGCATGCTAGCTGGAAACACCATATATTTT.

This clonotype is classed as medium-sized (0.01 to 0.1%). The chain is built from TRBV7-8 and TRBJ1-2; TRBD1 is a possible D gene (5 bases). The CDR3 is 12 residues long. Germline loops: CDR1 SGHVS, CDR2 FQNEAQ. Trimming removed 3 bases at V and 6 bases at J, with 8 bases between. The CDR3 loop reads CASSLGVNGYTF. CDR3 sequence (DNA): TGTGCCAGCAGCTTGGGGGTCAATGGCTACACCTTC.

The CDR3 is CASSPGGTSRETQYF. CDR3 DNA sequence: TGCGCCAGCAGCCCAGGCGGGACAAGCAGAGAGACCCAGTACTTC. V and J are TRBV5-1 and TRBJ2-5, with D tentatively TRBD1 or TRBD2 (6 bases each). This CDR3 has 15 amino acids. The V end lost 4 bases, the J end lost 4 bases, and 17 bases lay between the germline ends. The germline V gene encodes CDR1 SGHRS and CDR2 YFSETQ.

The chain uses TRBV12-3 or TRBV12-4 and TRBJ1-2; 12 bases line up with TRBD1. This CDR3 region has 15 residues. V dropped 6 bases and J dropped 7; count of bases not matched to a gene: 9. In nucleotides, the CDR3 is TGTGCCAGCAGATACACCGGGACAGGGGGCTCTGGCTACACCTTC. Its protein product is CASRYTGTGGSGYTF.

As regards this clonotype: Being one base from a much bigger clone, this may be a read error. The chain is built from TRBV5-8 and TRBJ2-7; D is possibly TRBD2 (5 bases). CDR1 SGHTS and CDR2 YDEGEE come from the germline V gene. CDR3 length equals 18 residues. The V end was cut by 4 bases, the J end by 1 base, with 24 bases between. CDR3 in amino acids: CASSQDLKNLGSSYEQYF. CDR3 DNA sequence: TGTGCCAGCAGCCAAGATTTGAAGAACCTTGGGAGTTCCTACGAGCAGTACTTC.

The gene calls are TRBV12-3 or TRBV12-4 and TRBJ2-3; D is unclear. The CDR3 extends over 11 amino acids. With 2 bases removed from V and 6 bases from J, the gap between germline ends came to 3 bases. CDR3 in DNA: TGTGCCAGCAGTTTAATGGATACGCAGTATTTT. Residues: CASSLMDTQYF.

This clonotype has only a few counts. The rearrangement uses TRBV6-2 or TRBV6-3 and TRBJ1-5; the match to TRBD1 covers 9 bases. The CDR3 spans 15 residues. The V and J ends lost 6 bases and 3 bases, in that order; junction bases with no gene match: 6. CDR1 and CDR2 from the germline V gene are MNHEY and SVGEGT. The CDR3 sequence is CASRQTGGPNQPQHF. Written as DNA, the CDR3 is TGTGCCAGCAGACAAACAGGGGGCCCCAATCAGCCCCAGCATTTT.

The gene calls are TRBV19 and TRBJ2-2; the match to TRBD2 covers 10 bases. With V trimmed by 6 bases and J by 1 base, 5 bases remained unmatched. The CDR3 extends over 16 amino acids. Germline V lookup: CDR1 LNHDA, CDR2 SQIVND (reference sequence). Here the CDR3 reads CASRQPSGGNTGELFF. CDR3 DNA: TGTGCCAGTAGACAGCCTAGCGGGGGGAACACCGGGGAGCTGTTTTTT. The full variable domain, in which reference TRBV19 and TRBJ2-2 provide the parts outside the CDR3, is DGGITQSPKYLFRKEGQNVTLSCEQNLNHDAMYWYRQDPGQGLRLIYYSQIVNDFQKGDIAEGYSVSREKKESFPLTVTSAQKNPTAFYLCASRQPSGGNTGELFFGEGSRLTVL.